Shown below are 15 T cell receptor beta chains from a single sample sequenced in a study of a mutant IDH1 vaccine in newly diagnosed glioma. Time point reported: baseline, week 1 (first vaccination visit). Treatment in this sample: pre-vaccination baseline after standard-of-care therapy. The table came from immunoSEQ multiplex PCR; TCRdb's copy has only in-frame clones and leaves some out. In the table there are under 75,000 clones, about 91% of which are singletons. The specimen comprised PBMCs, sampled from a glioma patient treated with radiotherapy, temozolomide or both. All receptors come from a man between 50 and 59 years old with glioma.

The chain carries TRBV7-3 and TRBJ2-3, with 11 bases that match TRBD2. Trimming removed 5 bases from V and 1 base from J; junction bases left unmatched: 2. The CDR3 is 15 residues long. Germline CDR1 is SGHTA and CDR2 is FQGTGA. CDR3 coding DNA: TGTGCCAGCAGCCCGACTAGCGGGGGCACAGATACGCAGTATTTT. Translated, it gives CASSPTSGGTDTQYF. Full variable domain (remainder filled in from reference TRBV7-3 and TRBJ2-3): GAGVSQTPSNKVTEKGKYVELRCDPISGHTALYWYRQSLGQGPEFLIYFQGTGAADDSGLPNDRFFAVRPEGSVSTLKIQRTERGDSAVYLCASSPTSGGTDTQYFGPGTRLTVL.

Written as DNA, the CDR3 is TGTGCCAGCAGCTTAGGGGGGTTGGACACTGAAGCTTTCTTT. This encodes CASSLGGLDTEAFF. V usage is TRBV7-9 and J usage is TRBJ1-1; tentatively, D is TRBD1 (5 bases). This CDR3 is built from 14 residues. CDR1 and CDR2 (germline): SEHNR, FQNEAQ (reference sequence). V lost 1 base and J 3 bases, leaving 9 bases between the germline ends.

The chain joins TRBV29-1 to TRBJ1-2; TRBD1 agrees at 7 bases. Germline V lookup: CDR1 SQVTM, CDR2 ANQGSEA. Trimming took 7 bases from V and 4 from J; bases not matched to a gene: 3. The CDR3 is 11 amino acids. The CDR3 DNA reads TGCAGCGGACAGGGCCGCTATGGCTACACCTTC. This encodes CSGQGRYGYTF.

The chain combines TRBV4-1 with TRBJ2-7; no clear D gene. Looked up from germline, CDR1 is MGHRA and CDR2 is YSYEKL. The V gene lost 1 base and the J gene lost 0 bases, with 10 bases spanning the gap. CDR3 length: 15 residues. CDR3 DNA sequence: TGCGCCAGCAGCCAAGCTTCGGGTAGCTCCTACGAGCAGTACTTC. Protein product: CASSQASGSSYEQYF.

The chain employs TRBV20-1 and TRBJ2-7; D might be TRBD2 (5 bases). V shed 1 base and J shed 6 bases, with 7 bases lying between them. The CDR3 covers 11 residues. The germline CDR1 and CDR2 sequences are DFQATT and SNEGSKA (reference sequence). The CDR3 bases are TGCAGTGCTAGAGGACTACTCGAGCAGTACTTC. It is translated as CSARGLLEQYF.

This clone has only one observation. The V call is TRBV14, the J call TRBJ1-5; 7 nucleotides align to TRBD1. V lost 4 bases, J lost 5 bases, and 5 bases stayed unmatched. There are 14 residues in the CDR3. Germline CDR1 is SGHDN and CDR2 is FVKESK. CDR3 sequence reads: CASSPTGWDQPQHF. The DNA of the CDR3 is TGTGCCAGCAGCCCGACAGGGTGGGATCAGCCCCAGCATTTT.

The chain couples TRBV5-1 to TRBJ1-1; no firm D call. With 4 bases removed from V and 1 base from J, the gap between germline ends came to 17 bases. This CDR3 region has 16 residues. The germline V gene has CDR1 SGHRS and CDR2 YFSETQ. The CDR3 loop reads CASSPSEVSKNTEAFF. The CDR3 DNA is TGCGCCAGCAGCCCGTCCGAGGTATCGAAGAACACTGAAGCTTTCTTT.

This chain joins TRBV18 and TRBJ2-1; no clear D gene. Trimming removed 3 bases from V and 4 bases from J, with 7 bases in between. CDR1 and CDR2 (germline): KGHSH, LQKENI. This CDR3 is built from 13 residues. CDR3 sequence reads: CASSPDQYNEQFF. The CDR3 DNA reads TGTGCCAGCTCACCGGACCAATACAATGAGCAGTTCTTC. The full variable domain, its missing parts supplied by reference TRBV18 and TRBJ2-1, is NAGVMQNPRHLVRRRGQEARLRCSPMKGHSHVYWYRQLPEEGLKFMVYLQKENIIDESGMPKERFSAEFPKEGPSILRIQQVVRGDSAAYFCASSPDQYNEQFFGPGTRLTVL.

The rearrangement joins TRBV29-1 to TRBJ1-2; 12 nucleotides match TRBD1. The CDR3 is 15 amino acids. The V gene's germline CDR1 is SQVTM and CDR2 ANQGSEA. The V segment lost 0 bases and the J segment 5 bases; nucleotides outside the gene matches: 4. Here the CDR3 reads CSVEDRDRGLYGYTF. CDR3 DNA sequence: TGCAGCGTTGAAGACCGGGACAGGGGGCTATATGGCTACACCTTC.

This chain uses TRBV29-1 with TRBJ1-2; 9 nucleotides match TRBD1. The CDR3 contains 15 residues. Germline-derived CDR1 and CDR2 are SQVTM and ANQGSEA. V lost 0 bases, J lost 8 bases, and 10 bases stayed unmatched. Here the CDR3 DNA reads TGCAGCGTTGAAGAATTGAGACAGGGGGTAGGAGGCTACACCTTC. It translates to CSVEELRQGVGGYTF.

The chain couples TRBV6-1 to TRBJ2-1; D gene uncertain. Germline V gene sequence: CDR1 MNHNS, CDR2 SASEGT. V was trimmed by 2 bases and J by 4 bases, leaving 9 bases between them. The CDR3 sequence is 14 residues long. CDR3 nucleotides: TGTGCCAGCAGTGAATCGCCCGATTACAATGAGCAGTTCTTC. It codes for CASSESPDYNEQFF.

The rearrangement links TRBV19 to TRBJ1-2; 7 bases match TRBD1. Trimming removed 6 bases from V and 7 bases from J; junction bases left unmatched: 8. CDR1 is LNHDA, CDR2 SQIVND, per germline (reference sequence). The CDR3 extends over 13 amino acids. This CDR3 is CASSPNRGAGYTF. DNA for the CDR3: TGTGCCAGTAGCCCTAACAGGGGAGCTGGCTACACCTTC.

The sample holds a few counts of this clone. This chain uses TRBV10-1 with TRBJ2-3; 9 nucleotides agree with TRBD2. Germline V gene data show CDR1 as WNHNN and CDR2 as SYGVQD (reference sequence). J lost 6 bases, V lost 8 bases, and 15 bases had no gene match. The CDR3 loop spans 16 amino acids. The chain's CDR3 is CASGSARGGDLDTQYF. In DNA, the CDR3 is TGCGCCAGCGGATCGGCTCGCGGGGGGGATCTGGATACGCAGTATTTT.

V and J are TRBV14 and TRBJ2-4; D tentatively fits TRBD1 or TRBD2 (6 bases each). V was clipped by 4 bases and J by 7 bases, with 8 bases between them. Germline V gene lookup returns CDR1 SGHDN and CDR2 FVKESK. This CDR3 has 12 residues. The CDR3 DNA follows: TGTGCCAGCAGCCCGGGGGCGAACATTCAGTACTTC. This gives the protein CASSPGANIQYF.

The chain uses TRBV19 and TRBJ1-2; D remains unclear. Germline V gene sequence: CDR1 LNHDA, CDR2 SQIVND (reference sequence). The CDR3 extends over 10 amino acids. V was clipped by 6 bases and J by 6 bases, with 5 bases between them. The CDR3 is CASSFDGYTF. The CDR3 nucleotides are TGTGCCAGTAGCTTCGATGGCTACACCTTC.